Presented here are 5 T cell receptor beta chains from one specimen sequenced in a study of tumor-infiltrating lymphocytes in primary liver carcinoma. The investigators made TCR beta cDNA from 400 to 550 ng total RNA, using a constant-region primer. Libraries of TCR beta came from three nested multiplex PCR rounds with slightly modified ARM-PCR. The study ran its first two PCR rounds for nine to eleven cycles each, using TRBV1-TRBV30 forward primers and a C-beta reverse primer. From the multiplex PCR reads, TCRdb called clonotypes with MiXCR, one entry per CDR3 protein. Here the sample spans approximately 80,000 distinct CDR3 sequences, about 75% being singletons. Between roughly 17 and 30 mg of unsorted bulk tissue served as the source from which RNA and DNA were co-extracted. Sequencing input: tumor-adjacent normal liver tissue. These receptors were taken from a middle-aged man with primary liver carcinoma and hepatitis B virus infection.

A remark on this clonotype: Since no conserved phenylalanine or tryptophan closes the CDR3, a read error is the likely cause. Because the CDR3's place on the DNA is in doubt, the DNA is left out and the CDR3 is given as listed by TCRdb. The chain recombines TRBV11-2 with TRBJ2-7; the table's D call, TRBD1, has no DNA check behind it. The CDR3 contains 13 residues when both ends are counted. Germline CDR1 is SGHAT and CDR2 is FQNNGV. The CDR3 protein is CASSLAGVGERYL.

Remarks on this clonotype: This may come from a read error, since a much larger clone is one base off. J is TRBJ2-3 and V is TRBV29-1, with TRBD1 identical over 11 bases. CDR3 length: 14 amino acids. Germline assignment: CDR1 SQVTM and CDR2 ANQGSEA. The CDR3 DNA follows: TGCAGCGTTGAAAGGACAGGGGGCACAGATACGCCGTATTTT. Translated: CSVERTGGTDTPYF.

The rearrangement uses TRBV12-3 or TRBV12-4 and TRBJ2-7; D uncertain. The CDR3 has 13 residues. CDR3 DNA: TGTGCCAGTAGTTCACGGTTGGGCTACGAGCAGTACGTC. It translates to CASSSRLGYEQYV.

The V call is TRBV29-1, the J call TRBJ2-7; 9 bases fit TRBD1. The CDR3 contains 12 residues. The junction had 12 bases not matched to a gene; V was cut back by 7 bases and J by 11 bases. CDR1 and CDR2 from the germline V gene are SQVTM and ANQGSEA. CDR3 sequence reads: CSGGQGVGEKYF. CDR3 DNA sequence: TGCAGCGGGGGACAGGGAGTAGGGGAGAAGTACTTC.

This sequence joins TRBV29-1 and TRBJ1-5; 7 bases are a match to TRBD1. The germline V gene encodes CDR1 SQVTM and CDR2 ANQGSEA. V dropped 6 bases and J dropped 3; count of bases not matched to a gene: 5. CDR3 length equals 13 residues. This CDR3 is CSVVGQVNQPQHF. In DNA form, the CDR3 reads TGCAGCGTAGTCGGACAGGTCAATCAGCCCCAGCATTTT.